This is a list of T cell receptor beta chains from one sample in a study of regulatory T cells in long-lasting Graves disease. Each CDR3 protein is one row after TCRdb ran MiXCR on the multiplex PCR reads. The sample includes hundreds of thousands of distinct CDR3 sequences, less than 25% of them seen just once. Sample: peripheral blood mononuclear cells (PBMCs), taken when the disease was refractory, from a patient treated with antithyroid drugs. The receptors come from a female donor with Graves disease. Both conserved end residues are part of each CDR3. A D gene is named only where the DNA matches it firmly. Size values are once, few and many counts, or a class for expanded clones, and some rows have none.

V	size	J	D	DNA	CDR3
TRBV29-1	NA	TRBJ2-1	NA	TGCAGCGTTCTCACGAATGGGGGGGCCCAAAGGTACAATGAGCAGTTCTTC	CSVLTNGGAQRYNEQFF
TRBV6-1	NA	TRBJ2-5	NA	TGTGCCAGCAACGGACCCGAGACCCAGTACTTC	CASNGPETQYF
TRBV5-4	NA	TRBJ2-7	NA	TGTGCCAGCAGCTTGGATTGGGCAGCCTACGAGCAGTACTTC	CASSLDWAAYEQYF
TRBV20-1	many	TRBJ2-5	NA	TGCAGTGCTAGAGACCCCAGACCCGGACCCAGGGGAGAGACCCAGTACTTC	CSARDPRPGPRGETQYF
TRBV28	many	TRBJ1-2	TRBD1	TGTGCCAGCAGGTCGACAGGGTTTGCGTCTAACTATGGCTACACCTTC	CASRSTGFASNYGYTF
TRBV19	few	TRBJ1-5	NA	TGTGCCACTGCGTCGGGGGGGCTAAGGGATCAGCCCCAGCATTTT	CATASGGLRDQPQHF
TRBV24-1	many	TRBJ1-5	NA	TGTGCCACCAGTGAGGCGGGGGGTCGTCAGCCCCAGCATTTT	CATSEAGGRQPQHF
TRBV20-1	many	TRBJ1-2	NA	TGCAGTGCCGAGGCTAACGGGGAGGATGTTGGCTATGGCTACACCTTC	CSAEANGEDVGYGYTF
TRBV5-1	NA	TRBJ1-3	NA	TGCGCCAGCACGACCAGGGACGGTTCTGGAAACACCATATATTTT	CASTTRDGSGNTIYF
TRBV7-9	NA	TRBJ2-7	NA	TGTGCCAGCAGCTTAGACCTGCGGGGGCAGTACTTC	CASSLDLRGQYF
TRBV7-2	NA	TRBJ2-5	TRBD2	TGTGCCAGCAGCTTAGTCCCTAGCGGGGGGCAAGAGACCCAGTACTTC	CASSLVPSGGQETQYF
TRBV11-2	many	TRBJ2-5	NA	TGTGCCAGCAGCTTGGAGATCCAAGAGACCCAGTACTTC	CASSLEIQETQYF
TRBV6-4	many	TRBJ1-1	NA	TGTGCCAGCAGTTCCCCAGGGTTGGGAGGCACTGAAGCTTTCTTT	CASSSPGLGGTEAFF
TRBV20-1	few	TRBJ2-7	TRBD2	TGCAGTGCTAGAGATCCCAGCGGGGTCTACGAGCAGTACTTC	CSARDPSGVYEQYF
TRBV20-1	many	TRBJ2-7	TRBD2	TGCAGTGCCCGCGGGAGGGTCTCCTACGAGCAGTACTTC	CSARGRVSYEQYF
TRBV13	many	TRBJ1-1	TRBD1	TGTGCCAGCAGCTTAGTGGGACAGGGAGCCACTGAAGCTTTCTTT	CASSLVGQGATEAFF
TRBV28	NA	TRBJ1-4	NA	TGTGCCAGCTCTCTCCAGCCGAATGAAAAACTGTTTTTT	CASSLQPNEKLFF
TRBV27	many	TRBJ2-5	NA	TGTGCCAGCAGCGTCACCTCGGCGCGGGAGACCCAGTACTTC	CASSVTSARETQYF
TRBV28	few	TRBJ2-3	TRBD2	TGTGCCAGCAGTTTAACTAGCGGGAGGATCACAGATACGCAGTATTTT	CASSLTSGRITDTQYF
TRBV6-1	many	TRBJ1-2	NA	TGTGCCAGCAGTCCACCACCTAGGCTTTTATGGATGAGCTACACCTTC	CASSPPPRLLWMSYTF
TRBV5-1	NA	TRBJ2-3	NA	TGCGCCAGCAGCTTGGCGCCGGGGAGGACAGATACGCAGTATTTT	CASSLAPGRTDTQYF
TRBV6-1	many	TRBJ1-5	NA	TGTGCCAGCAGTGAATATGGAGGGCGCCGGGAAAATCAGCCCCAGCATTTT	CASSEYGGRRENQPQHF
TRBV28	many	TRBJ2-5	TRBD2	TGTGCCAGCAGAAAGCGGGAGCCACGGAGTTGGGAGACCCAGTACTTC	CASRKREPRSWETQYF
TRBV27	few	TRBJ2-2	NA	TGTGCCAGCAGTTGGCACACCGGGGAGCTGTTTTTT	CASSWHTGELFF
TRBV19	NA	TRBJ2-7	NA	TGTGCCAGTGGGGACCAAAACTACGAGCAGTACTTC	CASGDQNYEQYF
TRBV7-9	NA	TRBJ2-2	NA	TGTGCCAGCAGCCCGTTGACGGGCCGGAACACCGGGGAGCTGTTTTTT	CASSPLTGRNTGELFF
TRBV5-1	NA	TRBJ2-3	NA	TGCGCCAGCAGCTTGAGAAGCATTCACACAGATACGCAGTATTTT	CASSLRSIHTDTQYF
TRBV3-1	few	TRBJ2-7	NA	TGTGCCAGCAGCCGTAGCTGGATGGGACAACTCTCCTACGAGCAGTACTTC	CASSRSWMGQLSYEQYF
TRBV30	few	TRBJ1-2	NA	TGTGCCTGGAGTGTACAACAGGGTTCTGGCTACACCTTC	CAWSVQQGSGYTF
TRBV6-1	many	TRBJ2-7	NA	TGTGCCAGCAGTGCGCCACGAAACTTC	CASSAPRNF
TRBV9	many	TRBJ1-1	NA	TGTGCCAGCAGCGTAGCTCTCGGTCTTGGGGGGGCTTTCTTT	CASSVALGLGGAFF
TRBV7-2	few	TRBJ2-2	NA	TGTGCCAGCAGCCCCGGAAAGGGCAGGACCACCGGGGAGCTGTTTTTT	CASSPGKGRTTGELFF
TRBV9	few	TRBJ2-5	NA	TGTGCCAGCAGCGTAGAGGCGCGGGCACAAGAGACCCAGTACTTC	CASSVEARAQETQYF
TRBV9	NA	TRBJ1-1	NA	TGTGCCAGCAGCGTATGTCGGGGCCGAGGTGAAGCTTTCTTT	CASSVCRGRGEAFF
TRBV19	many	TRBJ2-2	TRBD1	TGTGCCAGCAGCCGGACAGGGCCGAACACCGGGGAGCTGTTTTTT	CASSRTGPNTGELFF